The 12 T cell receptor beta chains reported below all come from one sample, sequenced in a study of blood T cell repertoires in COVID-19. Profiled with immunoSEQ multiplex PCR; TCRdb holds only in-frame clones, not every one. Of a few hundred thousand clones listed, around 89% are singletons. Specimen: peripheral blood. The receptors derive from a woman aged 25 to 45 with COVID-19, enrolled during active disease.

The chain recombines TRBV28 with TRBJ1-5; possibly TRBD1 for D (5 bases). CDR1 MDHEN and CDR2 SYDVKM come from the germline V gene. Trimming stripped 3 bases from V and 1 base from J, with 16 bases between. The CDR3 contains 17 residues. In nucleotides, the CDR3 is TGTGCCAGCAGTTTTGGCGGGGCAGGTCCAAGCAATCAGCCCCAGCATTTT. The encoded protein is CASSFGGAGPSNQPQHF.

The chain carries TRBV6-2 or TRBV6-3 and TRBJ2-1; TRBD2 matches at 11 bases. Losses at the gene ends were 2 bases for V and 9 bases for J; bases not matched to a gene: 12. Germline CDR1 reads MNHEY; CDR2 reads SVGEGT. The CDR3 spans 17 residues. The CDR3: CASSYILGTSGTSEQFF. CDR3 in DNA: TGTGCCAGCAGTTACATTCTAGGGACTAGCGGCACCTCTGAGCAGTTCTTC.

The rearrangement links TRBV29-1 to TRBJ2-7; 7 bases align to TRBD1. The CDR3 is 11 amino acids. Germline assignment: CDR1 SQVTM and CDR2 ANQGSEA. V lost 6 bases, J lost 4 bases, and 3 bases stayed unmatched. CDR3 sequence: CSVRGPYEQYF. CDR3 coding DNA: TGCAGCGTAAGGGGGCCGTACGAGCAGTACTTC.

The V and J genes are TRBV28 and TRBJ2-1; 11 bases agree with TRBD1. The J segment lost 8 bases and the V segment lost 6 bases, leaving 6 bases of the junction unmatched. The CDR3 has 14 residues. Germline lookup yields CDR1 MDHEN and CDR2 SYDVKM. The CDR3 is CASSRTGGRDEQFF. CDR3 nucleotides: TGTGCCAGCAGCCGGACAGGGGGCAGAGATGAGCAGTTCTTC.

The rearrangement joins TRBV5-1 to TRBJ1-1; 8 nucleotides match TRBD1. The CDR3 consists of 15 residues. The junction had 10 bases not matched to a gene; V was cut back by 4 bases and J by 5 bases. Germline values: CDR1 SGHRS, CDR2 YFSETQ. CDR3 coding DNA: TGCGCCAGCAGCCCGAGCGGACAGGGAGGGACTGAAGCTTTCTTT. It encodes CASSPSGQGGTEAFF.

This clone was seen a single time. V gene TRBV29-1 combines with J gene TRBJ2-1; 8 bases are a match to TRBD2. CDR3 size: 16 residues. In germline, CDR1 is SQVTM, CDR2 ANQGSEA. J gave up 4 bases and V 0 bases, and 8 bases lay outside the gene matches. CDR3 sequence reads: CSVEDTGLVVYNEQFF. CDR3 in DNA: TGCAGCGTTGAAGACACGGGACTAGTAGTTTACAATGAGCAGTTCTTC.

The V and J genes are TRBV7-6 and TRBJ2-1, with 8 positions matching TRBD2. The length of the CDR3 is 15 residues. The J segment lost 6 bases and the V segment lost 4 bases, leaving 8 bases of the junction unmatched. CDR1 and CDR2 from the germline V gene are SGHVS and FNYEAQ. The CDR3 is CASSSPAGVGNEQFF. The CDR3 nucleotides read TGTGCCAGCAGCTCTCCAGCGGGAGTGGGCAATGAGCAGTTCTTC.

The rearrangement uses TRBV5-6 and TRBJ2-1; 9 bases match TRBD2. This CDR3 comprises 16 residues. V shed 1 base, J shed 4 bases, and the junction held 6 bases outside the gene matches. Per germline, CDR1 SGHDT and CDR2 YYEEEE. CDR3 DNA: TGTGCCAGCAGCTTGACCGTTAGCGGGGGTTACAATGAGCAGTTCTTC. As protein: CASSLTVSGGYNEQFF.

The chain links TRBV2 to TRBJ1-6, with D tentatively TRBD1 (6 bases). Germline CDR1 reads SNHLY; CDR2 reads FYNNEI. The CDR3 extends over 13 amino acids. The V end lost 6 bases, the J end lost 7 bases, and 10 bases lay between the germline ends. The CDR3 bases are TGTGCCAGCAGGGGTCAGGGGAATTCACCCCTCCACTTT. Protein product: CASRGQGNSPLHF. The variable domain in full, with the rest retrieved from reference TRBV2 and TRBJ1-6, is EPEVTQTPSHQVTQMGQEVILRCVPISNHLYFYWYRQILGQKVEFLVSFYNNEISEKSEIFDDQFSVERPDGSNFTLKIRSTKLEDSAMYFCASRGQGNSPLHFGNGTRLTVT.

The CDR3 DNA is TGTGCCAGCAGCACGCAGGGCTACGAGCAGTACGTC. Amino acids: CASSTQGYEQYV. The rearrangement joins TRBV11-2 to TRBJ2-7; D perhaps matches TRBD1 (5 bases). CDR1 and CDR2 (germline): SGHAT, FQNNGV. The CDR3 totals 12 residues. The V end lost 5 bases, the J end lost 3 bases, and 8 bases lay between the germline ends.

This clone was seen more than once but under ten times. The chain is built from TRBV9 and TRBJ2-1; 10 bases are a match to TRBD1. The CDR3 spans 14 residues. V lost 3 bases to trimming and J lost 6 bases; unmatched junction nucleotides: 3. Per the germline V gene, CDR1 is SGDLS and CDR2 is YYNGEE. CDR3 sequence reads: CASSGWTGGNEQFF. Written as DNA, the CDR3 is TGTGCCAGCAGCGGTTGGACAGGGGGCAATGAGCAGTTCTTC.

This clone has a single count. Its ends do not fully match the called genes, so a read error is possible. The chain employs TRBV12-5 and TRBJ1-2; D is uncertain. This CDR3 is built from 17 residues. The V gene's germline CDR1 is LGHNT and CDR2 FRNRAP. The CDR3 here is CASDLSPPVPGSYGYTF. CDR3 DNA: TGTGCTAGTGATTTGTCTCCACCCGTCCCAGGCAGTTATGGCTACACCTTC.